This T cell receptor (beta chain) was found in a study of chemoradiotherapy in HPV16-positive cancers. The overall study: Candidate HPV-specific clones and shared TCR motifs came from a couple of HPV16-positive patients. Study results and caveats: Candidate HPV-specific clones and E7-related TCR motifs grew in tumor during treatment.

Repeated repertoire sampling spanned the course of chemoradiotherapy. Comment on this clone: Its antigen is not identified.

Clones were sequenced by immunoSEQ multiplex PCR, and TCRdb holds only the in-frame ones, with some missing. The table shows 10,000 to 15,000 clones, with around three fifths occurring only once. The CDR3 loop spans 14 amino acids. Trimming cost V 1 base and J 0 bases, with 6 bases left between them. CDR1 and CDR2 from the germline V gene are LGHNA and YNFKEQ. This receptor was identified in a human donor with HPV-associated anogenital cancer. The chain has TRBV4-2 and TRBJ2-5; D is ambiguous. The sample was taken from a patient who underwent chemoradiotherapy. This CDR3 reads CASSQGVNQETQYF. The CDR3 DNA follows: TGTGCCAGCAGCCAAGGGGTGAACCAAGAGACCCAGTACTTC.